This TCR beta chain comes out of a study of blood T cell repertoires in COVID-19. Across the study: Sites in the United States, Italy and Spain provided acute and convalescent COVID-19 samples. T cells, B-cell-depleted T cells, or PBMCs supplied cDNA or gDNA.

Per the original methods: Reference gene primer amplification gave estimated nucleated cell counts. Sequenced by immunoSEQ multiplex PCR; TCRdb stores in-frame clones only, minus some. The DNA was the basis for D and trimming; V, J and clone size are from that table. The repertoire holds tens of thousands of clones, with about nine tenths as singletons. The CDR3 loop spans 18 amino acids. The V and J ends lost 8 bases and 6 bases respectively, with 28 bases between them. The clonotype comes from a man younger than 40 with acute or convalescent COVID-19. The V gene is TRBV23-1, the J gene TRBJ2-2; D is possibly TRBD2 (6 bases). TRBV23-1 is designated an ORF whose function remains uncertain. The material sequenced was peripheral blood. The CDR3: CASSSGGDSRVRAGELFF. The CDR3 nucleotides read TGCGCCAGCTCTTCCGGAGGGGATTCGAGGGTTCGGGCCGGGGAGCTGTTTTTT.